Below, 15 T cell receptor beta chains from the same sample are listed, as sequenced in a study of shared clonotypes between healthy human individuals. Only in-frame clones appear in the TCRdb table, and some are missing; sequencing was by immunoSEQ multiplex PCR. Of under 2,000,000 clones listed, less than 95% are singletons. The naive CD8 subset, CD45RO-negative cells positively selected for CCR7, excluded terminally differentiated effector memory CD45RA+ cells. Sequencing was carried out using naive CD8+ T cells sorted from blood. The receptors stem from a man between 18 and 35 years old in good health.

The CDR3 DNA reads TGCGCCAGCGGGGCTTTCGGGGGCTACGAGCAGTACTTC. This codes for CASGAFGGYEQYF. The rearrangement joins TRBV5-1 to TRBJ2-7, with D possibly matching TRBD2 (6 bases). The CDR3 covers 13 residues. Germline V gene data show CDR1 as SGHRS and CDR2 as YFSETQ. Trimming cost V 7 bases and J 3 bases, with 14 bases left between them.

This rearrangement joins TRBV9 to TRBJ2-1; 7 bases map to TRBD1. This CDR3 contains 16 residues. The J segment lost 2 bases and the V segment lost 2 bases, leaving 7 bases of the junction unmatched. Germline values: CDR1 SGDLS, CDR2 YYNGEE. CDR3 sequence reads: CASSVNEDRAYNEQFF. The CDR3, as DNA: TGTGCCAGCAGCGTTAACGAAGACAGGGCCTACAATGAGCAGTTCTTC.

This clone was observed a single time. The J gene is TRBJ2-1, the V gene TRBV29-1; D may be TRBD2 (6 bases). Trimming removed 3 bases at V and 4 bases at J, with 13 bases between. Germline V gene data show CDR1 as SQVTM and CDR2 as ANQGSEA. The CDR3 extends over 14 amino acids. CDR3 residues: CSVETRPIYNEQFF. CDR3 bases: TGCAGCGTTGAGACTAGACCGATATACAATGAGCAGTTCTTC.

This chain connects TRBV6-5 to TRBJ2-5; D is unclear. Between the trimmed V and J ends, which lost 0 bases and 4 bases, there was a span of 6 bases. This CDR3 is built from 13 residues. Germline V gives CDR1 MNHEY, CDR2 SVGAGI. The CDR3 region is CASSYSNGETQYF. The CDR3 DNA is TGTGCCAGCAGTTACTCGAACGGAGAGACCCAGTACTTC.

The V gene is TRBV11-2, the J gene TRBJ1-5; D possibly corresponds to TRBD1 (6 bases). This CDR3 is 15 amino acids long. V was trimmed by 6 bases and J by 2 bases, leaving 14 bases between them. Per germline, CDR1 SGHAT and CDR2 FQNNGV. Here the CDR3 reads CASRPGQGGNQPQHF. The CDR3 DNA is TGTGCCAGCAGACCGGGACAAGGAGGCAATCAGCCCCAGCATTTT.

A remark on this clone: The same CDR3 arises from other DNA sequences in this sample as well. The chain carries TRBV10-2 and TRBJ2-3; D unclear. Per the germline V gene, CDR1 is WSHSY and CDR2 is SAAADI. V lost 3 bases and J 0 bases, leaving 7 bases between the germline ends. This CDR3 comprises 14 residues. CDR3 region: CASSDWSSTDTQYF. CDR3 sequence (DNA): TGCGCCAGCAGTGATTGGTCTAGCACAGATACGCAGTATTTT.

This clone appeared once. The rearrangement joins TRBV14 to TRBJ1-2; D is unresolved. With 2 bases removed from V and 4 bases from J, the gap between germline ends came to 8 bases. The CDR3 contains 13 residues. Germline V CDR1 and CDR2: SGHDN, FVKESK. CDR3 nucleotide sequence: TGTGCCAGCAGCCAAACACTATCCTATGGCTACACCTTC. The encoded protein is CASSQTLSYGYTF.

The genes are TRBV28 and TRBJ2-1; D perhaps matches TRBD2 (6 bases). Germline loops: CDR1 MDHEN, CDR2 SYDVKM. The CDR3 totals 14 residues. The V and J ends lost 10 bases and 4 bases respectively, with 17 bases between them. DNA of the CDR3: TGTGCCACCGCCGGCTGGGACTTGTACAATGAGCAGTTCTTC. This sequence encodes CATAGWDLYNEQFF.

In the case of this clone: Other DNA sequences in this sample translate to the same CDR3. The V call is TRBV9, the J call TRBJ1-1, with unresolved D. The CDR3 covers 13 residues. Per germline, CDR1 SGDLS and CDR2 YYNGEE. Trimming removed 0 bases from V and 5 bases from J, with 8 bases in between. CDR3 nucleotides: TGTGCCAGCAGCGTAGGAGTGGGGACTGAAGCTTTCTTT. This translates into CASSVGVGTEAFF.

The chain combines TRBV6-5 with TRBJ2-7, with 13 nucleotides matching TRBD2. Germline lookup yields CDR1 MNHEY and CDR2 SVGAGI. This CDR3 region has 15 residues. With 2 bases clipped from V and 4 bases from J, the junction kept 2 bases outside the gene matches. For the CDR3, the DNA is TGTGCCAGCAGTTACAGGACTAGCGGGAGTTACGAGCAGTACTTC. As protein: CASSYRTSGSYEQYF.

This chain connects TRBV5-1 to TRBJ2-6, with a tentative D call TRBD1 (6 bases). With 0 bases removed from V and 1 base from J, the gap between germline ends came to 14 bases. The CDR3 length is 18 residues. Germline V gene lookup returns CDR1 SGHRS and CDR2 YFSETQ. CDR3 nucleotides: TGCGCCAGCAGCTTGGAAGGGGGTTTCGGATCTGGGGCCAACGTCCTGACTTTC. It translates to CASSLEGGFGSGANVLTF.

J is TRBJ2-7 and V is TRBV5-1, with D unclear. The CDR3 sequence is 11 residues long. The germline V gene has CDR1 SGHRS and CDR2 YFSETQ. CDR3 sequence: CVRQDSYEQYF. The CDR3 DNA sequence: TGCGTCCGGCAGGACTCCTACGAGCAGTACTTC.

The chain recombines TRBV28 with TRBJ1-5; D perhaps matches TRBD1 (5 bases). Per germline, CDR1 MDHEN and CDR2 SYDVKM. There are 16 residues in the CDR3. V lost 2 bases and J 0 bases, leaving 11 bases between the germline ends. The CDR3 is CASSLPGGFSNQPQHF. The CDR3 DNA is TGTGCCAGCAGTTTACCGGGGGGGTTTAGCAATCAGCCCCAGCATTTT.

This clone occurred a few times. Additional DNA sequences in this sample encode the identical CDR3. This chain joins TRBV6-5 and TRBJ1-1, with 7 bases matching TRBD1. Germline V lookup: CDR1 MNHEY, CDR2 SVGAGI. Trimming cost V 0 bases and J 0 bases; bases outside gene matches: 1. This CDR3 comprises 15 residues. CDR3 in amino acids: CASSYSQGVNTEAFF. The CDR3 nucleotides read TGTGCCAGCAGTTACTCGCAGGGGGTGAACACTGAAGCTTTCTTT.

This sequence joins TRBV6-5 and TRBJ1-6; D is perhaps TRBD1 (6 bases). V lost 0 bases and J 7 bases, leaving 10 bases between the germline ends. CDR3 length equals 15 residues. Germline V gives CDR1 MNHEY, CDR2 SVGAGI. Here the CDR3 DNA reads TGTGCCAGCAGTTACTCGGGACACACGAATTCACCCCTCCACTTT. Protein product: CASSYSGHTNSPLHF.